Below, 17 T cell receptor beta chains from the same sample are listed, as sequenced in a study of blood T cell repertoires in COVID-19. Libraries were prepared by immunoSEQ multiplex PCR; TCRdb keeps only in-frame clonotypes and omits some of them. The sample has roughly 200,000 clones, nearly 90% seen once. Sequencing input: peripheral blood. The receptors shown here come from a man in his fifties or sixties with acute or convalescent COVID-19.

V is TRBV25-1 and J is TRBJ2-5, with D perhaps TRBD2 (6 bases). Looked up from germline, CDR1 is MGHDK and CDR2 is SYGVNS. Between the trimmed V and J ends, which lost 6 bases and 2 bases, there was a span of 10 bases. This CDR3 is 13 amino acids long. This CDR3 reads CASSPGAQETQYF. Written as DNA, the CDR3 is TGTGCCAGCAGCCCGGGAGCGCAAGAGACCCAGTACTTC.

The chain is built from TRBV7-9 and TRBJ1-6, with 8 bases lining up with TRBD1. Germline V gene sequence: CDR1 SEHNR, CDR2 FQNEAQ (reference sequence). CDR3 length equals 14 residues. The junction had 8 bases not matched to a gene; V was cut back by 6 bases and J by 10 bases. The CDR3 nucleotides are TGTGCCAGCAGTTTCGGACAGGGTAACTCACCCCTCCACTTT. Its translation is CASSFGQGNSPLHF.

As concerns this clone: The junction and the germline gene differ at one end; a read error may be behind it. DNA for the CDR3: TGCAGCGTTCAAGAGCCGGGGAGCGCCTATGGCTACACCTTC. Amino acid sequence: CSVQEPGSAYGYTF. This rearrangement joins TRBV29-1 to TRBJ1-2; D gene uncertain. This CDR3 region has 14 residues. Germline V CDR1 and CDR2: SQVTM, ANQGSEA. The variable domain in full, completed from reference TRBV29-1 and TRBJ1-2, reads SAVISQKPSRDICQRGTSLTIQCQVDSQVTMMFWYRQQPGQSLTLIATANQGSEATYESGFVIDKFPISRPNLTFSTLTVSNMSPEDSSIYLCSVQEPGSAYGYTFGSGTRLTVV.

V and J are TRBV7-2 and TRBJ2-7; no firm D call. Germline V gives CDR1 SGHTA, CDR2 FQGNSA. V shed 5 bases and J shed 2 bases, with 10 bases lying between them. This CDR3 region has 13 residues. The CDR3: CASSATYAYEQYV. The CDR3 region has the DNA TGTGCCAGCAGCGCAACATACGCCTACGAGCAGTACGTC.

V is TRBV19 and J is TRBJ2-7; D is perhaps TRBD1 (6 bases). CDR1 and CDR2 (germline): LNHDA, SQIVND (reference sequence). There are 14 residues in the CDR3. The V gene lost 9 bases and the J gene lost 1 base, with 16 bases spanning the gap. The CDR3 region has the DNA TGTGCCAGCAGCAACCAACAGGGTTCCTACGAGCAGTACTTC. This sequence encodes CASSNQQGSYEQYF. The variable domain in full, completed from reference TRBV19 and TRBJ2-7, reads DGGITQSPKYLFRKEGQNVTLSCEQNLNHDAMYWYRQDPGQGLRLIYYSQIVNDFQKGDIAEGYSVSREKKESFPLTVTSAQKNPTAFYLCASSNQQGSYEQYFGPGTRLTVT.

The chain carries TRBV7-9 and TRBJ1-1, with D uncertain. Trimming shortened V by 1 base and J by 0 bases, and 6 bases separated the two germline ends. Germline V gene sequence: CDR1 SEHNR, CDR2 FQNEAQ (reference sequence). CDR3 length: 14 amino acids. CDR3 protein: CASSLGRMNTEAFF. The CDR3 region has the DNA TGTGCCAGCAGCTTAGGGCGGATGAACACTGAAGCTTTCTTT.

This clone has just one count. The gene calls are TRBV14 and TRBJ2-1; possible D gene TRBD1, 6 bases. The CDR3 has 16 residues. V lost 1 base and J 5 bases, leaving 15 bases between the germline ends. Germline values: CDR1 SGHDN, CDR2 FVKESK. CDR3: CASSQARDKENNEQFF. Written as DNA, the CDR3 is TGTGCCAGCAGCCAAGCAAGGGACAAGGAGAACAATGAGCAGTTCTTC.

The V gene is TRBV19, the J gene TRBJ1-5; D possibly corresponds to TRBD1 (6 bases). CDR1 is LNHDA and CDR2 is SQIVND in the germline V gene (reference sequence). The V end was cut by 7 bases, the J end by 2 bases, with 12 bases between. The CDR3 extends over 14 amino acids. CDR3 in DNA: TGTGCCAGTACCAGGGGAGGGGGCAATCAGCCCCAGCATTTT. This sequence encodes CASTRGGGNQPQHF.

This chain uses TRBV28 with TRBJ1-1; possible D gene TRBD1, 6 bases. V was pared by 6 bases and J by 4 bases, with 15 bases between. Per germline, CDR1 MDHEN and CDR2 SYDVKM. This CDR3 region has 14 residues. CDR3 DNA: TGTGCCAGCAGCCGAGACCAGGGGAGCACTGAAGCTTTCTTT. This translates into CASSRDQGSTEAFF.

This clone has only a few counts. CDR3 DNA: TGTGCCAGTAGTATAGCCCCGAGCACTGAAGCTTTCTTT. This encodes CASSIAPSTEAFF. The rearrangement joins TRBV19 to TRBJ1-1, with unresolved D. V lost 1 base and J lost 4, with 7 bases in between. From germline, CDR1 is LNHDA and CDR2 SQIVND (reference sequence). The CDR3 is 13 residues long.

Of note for this clone: One junction end does not reproduce the germline sequence, and a read error may be involved. This sequence joins TRBV19 and TRBJ1-1; 7 nucleotides line up with TRBD1. This CDR3 region has 10 residues. Germline V CDR1 and CDR2: LNHDA, SQIVND (reference sequence). CDR3 amino acids: CASSGGTANF. The CDR3 coding sequence is TGTGCCAGTAGTGGAGGGACAGCGAACTTT.

The rearrangement links TRBV19 to TRBJ1-5, with 8 nucleotides matching TRBD1. The germline V gene encodes CDR1 LNHDA and CDR2 SQIVND (reference sequence). This CDR3 has 15 amino acids. J was trimmed by 7 bases and V by 5 bases; bases with no gene match: 10. CDR3 in DNA: TGTGCCAGTAGTCAAAACAGGGGGGGAGTGCAGCCCCAGCATTTT. Translating it yields CASSQNRGGVQPQHF.

The chain recombines TRBV9 with TRBJ2-3; 7 bases line up with TRBD2. This CDR3 has 14 amino acids. V shed 0 bases, J shed 5 bases, and the junction held 3 bases outside the gene matches. CDR1 is SGDLS and CDR2 is YYNGEE in the germline V gene. Written as DNA, the CDR3 is TGTGCCAGCAGCGTAGAAGCGGGACTAGATACGCAGTATTTT. This sequence encodes CASSVEAGLDTQYF.

This chain joins TRBV14 and TRBJ1-4; the match to TRBD1 covers 7 bases. The CDR3 extends over 16 amino acids. V trimming: 4 bases; J trimming: 7 bases; junction bases outside the gene matches: 12. Germline CDR1 and CDR2: SGHDN and FVKESK. The DNA of the CDR3 is TGTGCCAGCAGCCGAGGGGGCCTCAATCTGGGTGAAAAACTGTTTTTT. Encoded protein: CASSRGGLNLGEKLFF.

V gene TRBV28 combines with J gene TRBJ2-7; 12 positions match TRBD1. Germline V gives CDR1 MDHEN, CDR2 SYDVKM. The CDR3 is 15 residues long. Unmatched junction bases numbered 8, after V lost 4 bases and J lost 7 bases. For the CDR3, the DNA is TGTGCCAGCAGTTATCCGCGGGACAGGGGGCAGGAGCAGTACTTC. It specifies CASSYPRDRGQEQYF. Full variable domain (remainder filled in from reference TRBV28 and TRBJ2-7): DVKVTQSSRYLVKRTGEKVFLECVQDMDHENMFWYRQDPGLGLRLIYFSYDVKMKEKGDIPEGYSVSREKKERFSLILESASTNQTSMYLCASSYPRDRGQEQYFGPGTRLTVT.

This sequence joins TRBV28 and TRBJ1-2; 7 bases match TRBD1. The length of the CDR3 is 16 residues. J gave up 0 bases and V 3 bases, and 7 bases lay outside the gene matches. In germline, CDR1 is MDHEN, CDR2 SYDVKM. The CDR3 loop reads CASSLVGTAANYGYTF. The CDR3 DNA reads as TGTGCCAGCAGTTTGGTCGGGACAGCTGCTAACTATGGCTACACCTTC.

The chain carries TRBV7-2 and TRBJ1-2; 7 positions agree with TRBD1. With V trimmed by 0 bases and J by 7 bases, 5 bases remained unmatched. Germline loops: CDR1 SGHTA, CDR2 FQGNSA. This CDR3 is 14 amino acids long. The CDR3 region has the DNA TGTGCCAGCAGCTTAGCCGGGGACAGTGTTGGCTACACCTTC. Translated: CASSLAGDSVGYTF. The full variable domain, in which reference TRBV7-2 and TRBJ1-2 provide the parts outside the CDR3, is GAGVSQSPSNKVTEKGKDVELRCDPISGHTALYWYRQSLGQGLEFLIYFQGNSAPDKSGLPSDRFSAERTGGSVSTLTIQRTQQEDSAVYLCASSLAGDSVGYTFGSGTRLTVV.